The T cell receptor (beta chain) described here comes from a study of vaccination and CD4 T cells after COVID-19. For the study at large: Stimuli were overlapping spike peptide pools of SARS-CoV-2 and three common cold coronaviruses (HCoV-NL63, HCoV-OC43, HCoV-229E).

Described treatment: roughly ten-day PBMC culture with coronavirus spike peptide pools or control peptides (ViraFEST assay). Gathered ahead of the COVID-19 pandemic (2011-2018) were the CD4+ T cells of the unexposed donor. Once peptide pools had expanded antigen-specific T cells, ViraFEST sequenced TCRs. Cultured CD4+ T cell DNA was sequenced using the Oncomine TCR Beta short-read assay. Investigators isolated genomic DNA from cultured CD4+ T cells. TCRdb re-called the PCR reads with MiXCR, one entry per CDR3 protein. The sample comprises 5,500 to 8,000 distinct CDR3 sequences, about two fifths of which are singletons, and less than 45% rests with the top ten. As for this clonotype: Its antigen is not identified.

Study-level results: From approximately 21 to 40, the median of SARS-CoV-2-reactive clonotypes rose without reaching significance.

The CDR3 sequence is 18 residues long. The trim removed 2 bases at V and 4 bases at J, leaving 11 bases unmatched. Looked up from germline, CDR1 is SGDLS and CDR2 is YYNGEE. Sequenced: CD4+ T cells from blood, cultured in vitro. J is TRBJ2-5 and V is TRBV9; 13 positions match TRBD2. The sequence was obtained from a human donor in good health. CDR3 region: CASSVGVRGLAGRETQYF. Here the CDR3 DNA reads TGTGCCAGCAGCGTTGGAGTAAGGGGACTAGCGGGGAGAGAGACCCAGTACTTC.